Each of the 12 T cell receptor beta chains below was sequenced from the same sample in a study of T-cell reconstitution after alpha-beta-depleted transplantation in children. Using unique molecular identifiers, the investigators prepared the TCRbeta library. MiXCR was run by TCRdb on the PCR reads, yielding one entry per CDR3 protein. The sample shows fewer than 700,000 distinct CDR3 sequences, around 13% of them seen only once. The sequencing used PBMCs, mostly from graft donor cells, collected 360 days after TCRalphabeta/CD19-depleted stem cell transplant. Receptors originate from a male patient younger than 18 who had a stem cell transplant for acute myeloid leukemia, so the T cells may come from the graft donor.

CDR3 sequence (DNA): TGCAGTGCTAGAGATGGACTAGAGGCGAGGGAGACCCAGTACTTC. Translating it yields CSARDGLEARETQYF. V gene TRBV20-1 combines with J gene TRBJ2-5; 7 bases agree with TRBD2. The CDR3 has 15 residues. Germline V gives CDR1 DFQATT, CDR2 SNEGSKA (reference sequence). Trimming at V came to 0 bases and at J to 5 bases, leaving 9 bases not matched to a gene.

This rearrangement joins TRBV6-2 or TRBV6-3 to TRBJ2-1; 8 nucleotides agree with TRBD2. V shed 5 bases and J 6 bases; nucleotides not matched to a gene: 12. The germline V gene has CDR1 MNHEY and CDR2 SVGEGT. This CDR3 region has 16 residues. The CDR3 is CASSNLIGRALNEQFF. The CDR3 DNA reads TGTGCCAGCAGTAACTTAATCGGGAGGGCCCTCAATGAGCAGTTCTTC.

This clonotype was recorded a few times. V is TRBV20-1 and J is TRBJ2-5; 9 nucleotides agree with TRBD2. J lost 5 bases, V lost 6 bases, and 10 bases had no gene match. The CDR3 spans 14 residues. Germline CDR1 and CDR2: DFQATT and SNEGSKA (reference sequence). The CDR3 protein is CSARRVAGVETQYF. DNA of the CDR3: TGCAGTGCCCGCAGAGTAGCGGGAGTGGAGACCCAGTACTTC.

This clonotype was detected many times. The chain is built from TRBV28 and TRBJ2-7; no firm D call. Trimming removed 8 bases from V and 0 bases from J, with 17 bases in between. This CDR3 comprises 15 residues. The germline V gene encodes CDR1 MDHEN and CDR2 SYDVKM. CDR3 coding DNA: TGTGCCAGCCTTGTCAACGGCCCTTCCTCCTACGAGCAGTACTTC. As protein: CASLVNGPSSYEQYF. Filled out from reference TRBV28 and TRBJ2-7, the complete variable domain reads DVKVTQSSRYLVKRTGEKVFLECVQDMDHENMFWYRQDPGLGLRLIYFSYDVKMKEKGDIPEGYSVSREKKERFSLILESASTNQTSMYLCASLVNGPSSYEQYFGPGTRLTVT.

This sequence joins TRBV7-9 and TRBJ2-7; weak D call: TRBD2 (6 bases). V dropped 5 bases and J dropped 2 bases, with 16 bases sitting between them. Per germline, CDR1 SEHNR and CDR2 FQNEAQ (reference sequence). The CDR3 runs 15 residues. CDR3 in DNA: TGTGCCAGCAGCCCAAACGTCGGGGGAACCTACGAGCAGTACTTC. Its translation: CASSPNVGGTYEQYF.

This clonotype was counted only a few times. The rearrangement uses TRBV20-1 and TRBJ2-3; 12 positions match TRBD2. Germline CDR1 reads DFQATT; CDR2 reads SNEGSKA (reference sequence). V dropped 3 bases and J dropped 4; count of bases not matched to a gene: 8. CDR3 length equals 16 residues. CDR3 nucleotide sequence: TGCAGTGCTAGCCAAATACTAGCGGGAGGCCCAGATACGCAGTATTTT. Translating it yields CSASQILAGGPDTQYF.

In this sample, this clonotype turned up a few times. This chain joins TRBV4-3 and TRBJ2-2, with 7 bases fitting TRBD2. Losses at the gene ends were 3 bases for V and 7 bases for J; bases not matched to a gene: 5. The CDR3 contains 14 residues. Per germline, CDR1 LGHNA and CDR2 YSLEER. CDR3 protein: CASSQETSYGELFF. Here the CDR3 DNA reads TGCGCCAGCAGCCAGGAGACTAGCTACGGGGAGCTGTTTTTT.

CDR3 loop: CSARGGANYSTDTQYF. In DNA, the CDR3 is TGCAGTGCTAGAGGTGGGGCCAACTATAGCACAGATACGCAGTATTTT. V is TRBV20-1 and J is TRBJ2-3; a possible D gene is TRBD1 (5 bases). Germline V CDR1 and CDR2: DFQATT, SNEGSKA (reference sequence). The CDR3 contains 16 residues. Trimming removed 1 base from V and 0 bases from J, with 14 bases in between.

This clonotype appeared once. The chain joins TRBV15 to TRBJ2-5; D is unclear. The length of the CDR3 is 16 residues. V was trimmed by 4 bases and J by 5 bases, leaving 20 bases between them. Per the germline V gene, CDR1 is LNHNV and CDR2 is YYDKDF (reference sequence). The CDR3 bases are TGTGCCACCAGCACAATCGCGACCCCCCCGTGGGAGACCCAGTACTTC. Amino acid sequence: CATSTIATPPWETQYF.

This clonotype was found a few times. The V gene is TRBV9, the J gene TRBJ2-1; 14 nucleotides line up with TRBD2. With V trimmed by 4 bases and J by 9 bases, 9 bases remained unmatched. The CDR3 runs 16 residues. In germline, CDR1 is SGDLS, CDR2 YYNGEE. The chain's CDR3 is CASSISGTSGSFEQFF. CDR3 nucleotides: TGTGCCAGCAGCATCTCCGGGACTAGCGGGAGTTTTGAGCAGTTCTTC.

In this sample, this clonotype turned up a few times. V gene TRBV3-1 combines with J gene TRBJ2-5; 9 bases align to TRBD2. Trimming took 4 bases from V and 3 from J; bases not matched to a gene: 12. The germline V gene has CDR1 LGHDT and CDR2 YNNKEL (reference sequence). The CDR3 contains 17 residues. The CDR3 nucleotides are TGTGCCAGCAGCCTTCCAGCGGGAGGTCCCATCAAAGAGACCCAGTACTTC. Protein product: CASSLPAGGPIKETQYF.

The chain carries TRBV20-1 and TRBJ2-7; possibly TRBD2 for D (6 bases). Germline V gene lookup returns CDR1 DFQATT and CDR2 SNEGSKA (reference sequence). The V and J ends lost 5 bases and 0 bases respectively, with 20 bases between them. The CDR3 loop spans 16 amino acids. The CDR3 is CSAAGGPGGNSYEQYF. Here the CDR3 DNA reads TGCAGTGCTGCCGGGGGACCCGGCGGGAACTCCTACGAGCAGTACTTC.